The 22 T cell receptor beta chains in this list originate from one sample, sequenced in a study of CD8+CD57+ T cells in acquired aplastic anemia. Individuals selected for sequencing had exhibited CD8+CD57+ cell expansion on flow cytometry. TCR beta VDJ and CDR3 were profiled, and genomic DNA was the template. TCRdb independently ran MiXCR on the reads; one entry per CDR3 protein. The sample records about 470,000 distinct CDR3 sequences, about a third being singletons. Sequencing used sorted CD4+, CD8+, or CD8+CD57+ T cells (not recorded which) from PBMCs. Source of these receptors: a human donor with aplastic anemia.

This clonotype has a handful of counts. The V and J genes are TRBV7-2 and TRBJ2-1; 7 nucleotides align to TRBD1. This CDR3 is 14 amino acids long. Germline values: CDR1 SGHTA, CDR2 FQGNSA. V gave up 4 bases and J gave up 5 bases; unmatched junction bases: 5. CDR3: CASSSGQWNNEQFF. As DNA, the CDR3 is TGTGCCAGCAGCTCGGGACAGTGGAACAATGAGCAGTTCTTC.

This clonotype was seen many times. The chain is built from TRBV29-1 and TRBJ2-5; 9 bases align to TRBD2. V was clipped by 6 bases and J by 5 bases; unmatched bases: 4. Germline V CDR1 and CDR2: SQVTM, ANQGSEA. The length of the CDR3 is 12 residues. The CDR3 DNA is TGCAGCGTCGGGACTAGCAAGGAGACCCAGTACTTC. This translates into CSVGTSKETQYF.

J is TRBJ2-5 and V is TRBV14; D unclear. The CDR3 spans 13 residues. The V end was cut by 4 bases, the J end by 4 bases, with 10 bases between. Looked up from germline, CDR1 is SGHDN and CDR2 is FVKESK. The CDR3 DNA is TGTGCCAGCAGCCCCGAGCGTTCAGAGACCCAGTACTTC. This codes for CASSPERSETQYF.

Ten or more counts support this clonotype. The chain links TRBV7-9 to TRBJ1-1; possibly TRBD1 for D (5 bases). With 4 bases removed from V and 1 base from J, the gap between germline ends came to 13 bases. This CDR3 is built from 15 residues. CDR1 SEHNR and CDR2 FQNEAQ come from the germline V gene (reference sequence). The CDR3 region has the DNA TGTGCCAGCAGCTCGGGGCGGAGGAAGAACACTGAAGCTTTCTTT. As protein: CASSSGRRKNTEAFF.

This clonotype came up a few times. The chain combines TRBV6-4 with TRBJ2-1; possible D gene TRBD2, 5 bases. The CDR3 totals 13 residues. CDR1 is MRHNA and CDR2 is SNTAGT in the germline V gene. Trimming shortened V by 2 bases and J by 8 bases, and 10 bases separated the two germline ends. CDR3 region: CASSDGLGDEQFF. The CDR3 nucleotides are TGTGCCAGCAGTGACGGACTGGGCGATGAGCAGTTCTTC.

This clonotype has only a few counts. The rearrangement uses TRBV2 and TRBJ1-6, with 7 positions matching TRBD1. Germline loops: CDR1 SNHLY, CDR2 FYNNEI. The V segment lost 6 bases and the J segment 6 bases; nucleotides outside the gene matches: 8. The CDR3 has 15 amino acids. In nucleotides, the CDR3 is TGTGCCAGCAGCCGAGGGGGCGGGTCTAATTCACCCCTCCACTTT. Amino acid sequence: CASSRGGGSNSPLHF.

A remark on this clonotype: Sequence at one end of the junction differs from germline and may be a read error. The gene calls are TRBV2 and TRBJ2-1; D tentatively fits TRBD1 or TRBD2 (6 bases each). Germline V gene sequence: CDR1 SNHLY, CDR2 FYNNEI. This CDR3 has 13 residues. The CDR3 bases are TGTGCCAGCAGTACCGAGGGGGGCAATCAGCAGTTCTTC. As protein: CASSTEGGNQQFF.

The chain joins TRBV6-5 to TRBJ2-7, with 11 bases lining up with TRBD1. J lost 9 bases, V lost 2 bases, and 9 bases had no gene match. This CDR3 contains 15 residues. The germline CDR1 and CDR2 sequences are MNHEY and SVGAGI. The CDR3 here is CASSYAGTGGSGQYF. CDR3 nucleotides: TGTGCCAGCAGTTACGCGGGGACAGGGGGGAGCGGGCAGTACTTC.

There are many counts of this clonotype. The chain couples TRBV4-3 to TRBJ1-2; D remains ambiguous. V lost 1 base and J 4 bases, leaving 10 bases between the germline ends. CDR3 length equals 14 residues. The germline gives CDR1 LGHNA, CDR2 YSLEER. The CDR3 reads CASSQADGSYGYTF. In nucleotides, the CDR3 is TGCGCCAGCAGCCAAGCGGACGGATCCTATGGCTACACCTTC.

The CDR3 DNA follows: TGTGCCGGTGGCGGGACTAGCTCCTACAATGAGCAGTTCTTC. Protein: CAGGGTSSYNEQFF. This chain joins TRBV7-9 and TRBJ2-1, with TRBD2 matching over 8 bases. The germline V gene has CDR1 SEHNR and CDR2 FQNEAQ (reference sequence). CDR3 length: 14 amino acids. V gave up 11 bases and J gave up 0 bases; unmatched junction bases: 6.

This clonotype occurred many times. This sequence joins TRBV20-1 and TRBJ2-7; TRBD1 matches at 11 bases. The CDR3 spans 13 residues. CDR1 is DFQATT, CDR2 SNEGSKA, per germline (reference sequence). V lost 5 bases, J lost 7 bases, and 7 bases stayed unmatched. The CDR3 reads CSAGGQGAKEQYF. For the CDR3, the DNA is TGCAGTGCTGGAGGACAGGGGGCGAAGGAGCAGTACTTC.

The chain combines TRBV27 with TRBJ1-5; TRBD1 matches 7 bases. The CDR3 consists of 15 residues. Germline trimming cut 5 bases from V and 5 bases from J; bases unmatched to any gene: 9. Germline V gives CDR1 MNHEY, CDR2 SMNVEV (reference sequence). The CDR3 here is CASSMWTGEDQPQHF. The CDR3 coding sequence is TGTGCCAGCAGTATGTGGACAGGAGAAGATCAGCCCCAGCATTTT.

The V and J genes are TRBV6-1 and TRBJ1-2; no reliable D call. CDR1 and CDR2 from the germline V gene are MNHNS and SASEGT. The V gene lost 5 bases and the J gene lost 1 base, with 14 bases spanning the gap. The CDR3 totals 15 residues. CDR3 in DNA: TGTGCCAGCAGTCGACACAGCGCTGATAACTATGGCTACACCTTC. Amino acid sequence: CASSRHSADNYGYTF.

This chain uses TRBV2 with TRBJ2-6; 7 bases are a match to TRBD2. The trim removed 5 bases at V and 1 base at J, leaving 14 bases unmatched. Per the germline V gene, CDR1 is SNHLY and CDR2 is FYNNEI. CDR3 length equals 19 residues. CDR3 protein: CASSITSGGGMSGANVLTF. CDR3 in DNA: TGTGCCAGCAGTATAACGTCGGGGGGAGGCATGTCTGGGGCCAACGTCCTGACTTTC. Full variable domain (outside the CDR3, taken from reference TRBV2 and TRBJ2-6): EPEVTQTPSHQVTQMGQEVILRCVPISNHLYFYWYRQILGQKVEFLVSFYNNEISEKSEIFDDQFSVERPDGSNFTLKIRSTKLEDSAMYFCASSITSGGGMSGANVLTFGAGSRLTVL.

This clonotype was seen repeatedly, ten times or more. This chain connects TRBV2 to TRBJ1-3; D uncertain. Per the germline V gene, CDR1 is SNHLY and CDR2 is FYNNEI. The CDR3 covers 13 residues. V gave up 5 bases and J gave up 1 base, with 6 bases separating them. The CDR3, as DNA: TGTGCCAGCAGTCTCGAATCTGGAAACACCATATATTTT. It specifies CASSLESGNTIYF.

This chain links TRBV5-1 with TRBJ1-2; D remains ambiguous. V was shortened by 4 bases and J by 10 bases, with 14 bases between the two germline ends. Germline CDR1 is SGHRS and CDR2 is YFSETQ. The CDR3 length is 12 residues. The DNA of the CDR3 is TGCGCCAGCAGCCCATCCTTCCCGCTCTACACCTTC. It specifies CASSPSFPLYTF.

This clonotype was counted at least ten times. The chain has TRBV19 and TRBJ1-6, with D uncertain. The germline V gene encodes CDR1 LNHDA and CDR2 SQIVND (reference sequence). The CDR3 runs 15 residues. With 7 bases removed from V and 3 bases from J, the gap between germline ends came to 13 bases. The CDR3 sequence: CASTSGRRYNSPLHF. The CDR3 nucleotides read TGTGCCAGTACAAGCGGACGGCGCTATAATTCACCCCTCCACTTT.

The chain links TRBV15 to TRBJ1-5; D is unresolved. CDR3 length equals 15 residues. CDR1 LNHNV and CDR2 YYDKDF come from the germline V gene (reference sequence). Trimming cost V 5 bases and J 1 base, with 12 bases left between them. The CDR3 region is CATSQDLTSNQPQHF. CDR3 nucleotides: TGTGCCACCAGCCAAGATTTGACAAGCAATCAGCCCCAGCATTTT.

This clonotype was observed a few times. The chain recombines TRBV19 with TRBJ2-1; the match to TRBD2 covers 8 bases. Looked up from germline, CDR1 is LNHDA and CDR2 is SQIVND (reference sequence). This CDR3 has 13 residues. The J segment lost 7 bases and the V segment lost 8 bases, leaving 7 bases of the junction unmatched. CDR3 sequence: CASLGLAPNEQFF. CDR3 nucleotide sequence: TGTGCCAGTTTAGGACTAGCTCCTAATGAGCAGTTCTTC.

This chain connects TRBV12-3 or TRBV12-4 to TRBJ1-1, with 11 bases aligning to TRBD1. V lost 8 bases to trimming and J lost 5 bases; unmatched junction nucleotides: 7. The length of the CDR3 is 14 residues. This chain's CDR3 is CASWRTGGETEAFF. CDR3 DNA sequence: TGTGCCAGCTGGAGGACAGGGGGCGAGACTGAAGCTTTCTTT.

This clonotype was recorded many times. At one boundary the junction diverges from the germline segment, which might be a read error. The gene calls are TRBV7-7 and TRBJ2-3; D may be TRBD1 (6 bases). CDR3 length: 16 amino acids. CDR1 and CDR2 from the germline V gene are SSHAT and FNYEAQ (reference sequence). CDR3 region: CASSPIPGHSTDTQYF. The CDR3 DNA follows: TGTGCTAGCAGCCCAATCCCGGGACATAGCACAGATACGCAGTATTTT. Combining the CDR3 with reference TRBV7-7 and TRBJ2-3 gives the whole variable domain GAGVSQSPRYKVTKRGQDVTLRCDPISSHATLYWYQQALGQGPEFLTYFNYEAQPDKSGLPSDRFSAERPEGSISTLTIQRTEQRDSAMYRCASSPIPGHSTDTQYFGPGTRLTVL.

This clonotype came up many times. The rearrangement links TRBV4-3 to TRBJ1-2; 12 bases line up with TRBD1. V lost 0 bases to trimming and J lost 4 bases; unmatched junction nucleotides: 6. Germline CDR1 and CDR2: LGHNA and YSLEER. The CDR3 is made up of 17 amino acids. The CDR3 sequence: CASSQDGGTGGGYGYTF. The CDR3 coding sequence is TGCGCCAGCAGCCAAGATGGTGGGACAGGGGGCGGCTATGGCTACACCTTC.